The present TCR beta chain was sequenced within a study of CD4 T cell repertoires in COVID-19 (dated by TCRdb to about 2021). For the study in its entirety: To analyze cross-reactivity, CFSE-low cells were expanded with IL-2 for 10 days and then labeled again and restimulated with spike proteins from other coronaviruses. In COVID-19-recovered individuals, the study described naturally processed CD4+ T cell responses to SARS-CoV-2 spike and nucleoprotein and used TCR Vbeta sequencing to evaluate clonal composition. In three recovered individuals, the TCR Vbeta repertoire of SARS-CoV-2-reactive T cells was analyzed at the subset level.

The library was obtained by the immunoSEQ multiplex PCR assay. The study's own analysis went as follows. To quantify how much the repertoires of different subsets overlapped, the Chao-Jaccard similarity index was used along with counts of shared clonotypes. Sourced from immuneACCESS, this table was stored by TCRdb with only in-frame sequences that have V and J called. A share of the clones is absent; for the studies checked, an unresolved V gene accounts for under half, and the remainder has no known explanation. The V and J calls and clone size are taken from that table; D and trimming were inferred from the DNA. The sample data list about 75,000 clones, and approximately 83% of these were observed just once. Of the sample, over 0.45% falls within the top ten clones. Trimming removed 2 bases from V and 6 bases from J; the gene matches leave 5 bases unexplained. CDR1 SGHDT and CDR2 YYEEEE were looked up in the germline V gene. From cysteine to phenylalanine, the CDR3 is 14 amino acids long. Just the 42-base CDR3 DNA is kept, in frame starting at base 1.

Of note for this clone: Its antigen remains undetermined. The record has no base qualities; no much larger clone is one base away.

Study-wide conclusions, independent of this receptor: Several of the most expanded SARS-CoV-2-reactive clonotypes were found to be shared between two or all three memory subsets, suggesting intraclonal diversification. Consistent with cross-reactivity, between about 7 and 26% of SARS-CoV-2 clonotypes also showed up in secondary cultures stimulated with SARS-CoV and/or HKU1 spike.

The meaning of the sample's time point label: sample from a COVID-19-recovered individual after infection. Patients who had recovered from mild-to-severe COVID-19 served as donors. Memory T cell samples that were not cultured were sequenced immediately after ex vivo isolation. CD4+ total memory, central memory, effector memory and circulating T follicular helper cells were isolated from peripheral blood mononuclear cells. Sequenced material: CD4+ T cells from peripheral blood, taken after recovery from COVID-19. The receptor was derived from a human donor who had COVID-19. The chain is assembled from TRBV5-6 and TRBJ1-5; TRBD1 lines up with 7 middle nucleotides. The DNA sequence is TGTGCCAGCAGCTTAGGAGGGGGCAGTCAGCCCCAGCATTTT. The encoded protein is CASSLGGGSQPQHF.